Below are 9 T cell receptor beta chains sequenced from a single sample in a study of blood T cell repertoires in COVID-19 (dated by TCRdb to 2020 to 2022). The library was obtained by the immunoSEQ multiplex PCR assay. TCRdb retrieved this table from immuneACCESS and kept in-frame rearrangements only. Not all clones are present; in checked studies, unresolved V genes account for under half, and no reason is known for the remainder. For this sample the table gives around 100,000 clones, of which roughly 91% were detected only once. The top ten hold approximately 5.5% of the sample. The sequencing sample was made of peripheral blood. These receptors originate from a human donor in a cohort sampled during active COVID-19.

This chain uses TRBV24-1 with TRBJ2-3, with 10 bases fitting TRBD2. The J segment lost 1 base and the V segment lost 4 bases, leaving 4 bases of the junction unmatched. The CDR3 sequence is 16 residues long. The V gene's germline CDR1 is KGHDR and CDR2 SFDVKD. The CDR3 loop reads CATSDSGLAGTDTQYF. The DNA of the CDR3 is TGTGCCACCAGTGACTCCGGACTAGCGGGCACAGATACGCAGTATTTT.

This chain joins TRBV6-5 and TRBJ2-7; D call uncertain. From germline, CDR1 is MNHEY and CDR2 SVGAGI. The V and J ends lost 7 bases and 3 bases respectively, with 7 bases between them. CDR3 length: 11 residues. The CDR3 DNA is TGTGCCAGCATGAGGTACTACGAGCAGTACTTC. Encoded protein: CASMRYYEQYF.

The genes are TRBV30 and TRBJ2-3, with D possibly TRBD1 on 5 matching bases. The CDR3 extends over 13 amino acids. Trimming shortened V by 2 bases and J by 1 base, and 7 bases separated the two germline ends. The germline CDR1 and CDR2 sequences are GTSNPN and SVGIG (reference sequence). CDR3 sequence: CAWSTQGTDTQYF. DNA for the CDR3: TGTGCCTGGAGTACACAGGGCACAGATACGCAGTATTTT. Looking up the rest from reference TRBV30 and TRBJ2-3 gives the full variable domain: SQTIHQWPATLVQPVGSPLSLECTVEGTSNPNLYWYRQAAGRGLQLLFYSVGIGQISSEVPQNLSASRPQDRQFILSSKKLLLSDSGFYLCAWSTQGTDTQYFGPGTRLTVL.

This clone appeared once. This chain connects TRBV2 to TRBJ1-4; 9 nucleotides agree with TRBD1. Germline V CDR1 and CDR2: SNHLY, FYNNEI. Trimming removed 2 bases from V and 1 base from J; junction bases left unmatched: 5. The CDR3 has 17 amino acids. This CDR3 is CASSERTGVLTNEKLFF. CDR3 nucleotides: TGTGCCAGCAGTGAACGGACAGGGGTTTTAACTAATGAAAAACTGTTTTTT.

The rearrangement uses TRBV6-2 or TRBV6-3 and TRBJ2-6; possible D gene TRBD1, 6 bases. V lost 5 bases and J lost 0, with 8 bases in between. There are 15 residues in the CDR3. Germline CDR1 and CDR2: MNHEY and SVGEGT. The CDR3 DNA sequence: TGTGCCAGCAGTCGGACAGCCTCTGGGGCCAACGTCCTGACTTTC. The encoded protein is CASSRTASGANVLTF.

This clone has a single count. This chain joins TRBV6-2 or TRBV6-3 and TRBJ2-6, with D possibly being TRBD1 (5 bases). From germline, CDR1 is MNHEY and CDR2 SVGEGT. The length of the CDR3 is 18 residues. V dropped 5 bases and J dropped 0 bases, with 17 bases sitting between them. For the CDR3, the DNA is TGTGCCAGCAGTACAGGCCAAGTGATTTACTCTGGGGCCAACGTCCTGACTTTC. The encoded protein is CASSTGQVIYSGANVLTF.

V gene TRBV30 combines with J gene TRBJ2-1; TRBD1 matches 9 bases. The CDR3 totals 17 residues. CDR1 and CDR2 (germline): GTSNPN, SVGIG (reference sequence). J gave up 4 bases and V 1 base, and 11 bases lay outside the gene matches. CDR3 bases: TGTGCCTGGAGTGCTCCAACCTTACAGGGGGCTTACAATGAGCAGTTCTTC. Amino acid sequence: CAWSAPTLQGAYNEQFF.

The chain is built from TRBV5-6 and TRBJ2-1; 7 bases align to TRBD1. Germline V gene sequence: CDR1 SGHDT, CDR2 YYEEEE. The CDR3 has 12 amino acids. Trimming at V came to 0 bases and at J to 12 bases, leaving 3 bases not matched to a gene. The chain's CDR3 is CASSLVTGAQFF. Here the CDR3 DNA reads TGTGCCAGCAGCTTGGTCACAGGGGCGCAGTTCTTC. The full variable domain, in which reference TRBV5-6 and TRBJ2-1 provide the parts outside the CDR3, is DAGVTQSPTHLIKTRGQQVTLRCSPKSGHDTVSWYQQALGQGPQFIFQYYEEEERQRGNFPDRFSGHQFPNYSSELNVNALLLGDSALYLCASSLVTGAQFFGPGTRLTVL.

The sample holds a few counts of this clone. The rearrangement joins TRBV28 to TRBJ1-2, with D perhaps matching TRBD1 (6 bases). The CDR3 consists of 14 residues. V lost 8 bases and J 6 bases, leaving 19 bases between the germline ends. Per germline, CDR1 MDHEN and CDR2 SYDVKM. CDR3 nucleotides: TGTGCCAGCCGCCAGTGGGGACAAGGGGATGGCTACACCTTC. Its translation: CASRQWGQGDGYTF.